The 21 T cell receptor beta chains below were found in one sample sequenced in a study of T cells in Graves' hyperthyroidism and ophthalmopathy. There were TCR beta CDR3 regions amplified from RNA transcripts. HTBI primers were employed in a first-round RT-PCR of the TCR CDR3. TCRdb re-called the multiplex PCR reads through MiXCR, storing one row per CDR3 protein. The data contain 300,000 to 400,000 distinct CDR3 sequences, roughly 18% of them seen just once; the ten biggest clones take up approximately 49%. The specimen sequenced was blood. The receptors were gathered from a woman aged 45-65 years with Graves' hyperthyroidism.

This clonotype was observed at least ten times. This chain uses TRBV3-1 with TRBJ1-1, with TRBD1 identical over 7 bases. The ends lost 5 bases at V and 6 bases at J; junction bases unmatched: 3. This CDR3 region has 12 residues. CDR1 is LGHDT and CDR2 is YNNKEL in the germline V gene (reference sequence). The chain's CDR3 is CASSWGQSEAFF. The CDR3 nucleotides are TGTGCCAGCAGCTGGGGACAGTCTGAAGCTTTCTTT.

This clonotype occurred a few times. The chain recombines TRBV7-9 with TRBJ1-1; 8 nucleotides line up with TRBD1. The CDR3 spans 13 residues. Germline V lookup: CDR1 SEHNR, CDR2 FQNEAQ (reference sequence). V was pared by 4 bases and J by 8 bases, with 6 bases of the junction left unmatched. CDR3: CASSSDRDREAFF. In nucleotides, the CDR3 is TGTGCCAGCAGCTCAGACCGGGACAGGGAAGCTTTCTTT.

The CDR3 loop is CASSETGLAAYEQYF. Here the CDR3 DNA reads TGCGCCAGCAGTGAAACAGGACTAGCGGCCTACGAGCAGTACTTC. The chain carries TRBV10-1 and TRBJ2-7, with 10 bases identical to TRBD2. Losses at the gene ends were 3 bases for V and 2 bases for J; bases not matched to a gene: 4. This CDR3 comprises 15 residues. Germline values: CDR1 WNHNN, CDR2 SYGVQD (reference sequence).

This clonotype was observed many times. This sequence joins TRBV10-2 and TRBJ2-7; TRBD1 aligns across 9 bases. Trimming cost V 6 bases and J 9 bases; bases outside gene matches: 3. Germline V gene data show CDR1 as WSHSY and CDR2 as SAAADI. The CDR3 spans 11 residues. The CDR3 loop is CASREGQGQYF. The CDR3 DNA sequence: TGCGCCAGCAGAGAGGGACAGGGGCAGTACTTC.

This rearrangement joins TRBV27 to TRBJ1-3, with D uncertain. The germline gives CDR1 MNHEY, CDR2 SMNVEV (reference sequence). This CDR3 has 16 residues. Trimming pared 3 bases from V and 0 bases from J, leaving 12 bases between. In DNA form, the CDR3 reads TGTGCCAGCAGTTTCTCGGCAGGCCTCTCTGGAAACACCATATATTTT. Its protein is CASSFSAGLSGNTIYF.

This chain uses TRBV6-1 with TRBJ2-1, with 10 bases identical to TRBD2. This CDR3 is built from 14 residues. The V gene's germline CDR1 is MNHNS and CDR2 SASEGT. With V trimmed by 7 bases and J by 6 bases, 6 bases remained unmatched. CDR3 DNA sequence: TGTGCCAGCACCAAGGGGACTAGCGCCAATGAGCAGTTCTTC. It yields the protein CASTKGTSANEQFF.

A word on this clonotype: A much larger clone sits a single nucleotide away, making a read error possible. This is likely a read error, given that the CDR3 carries no conserved phenylalanine or tryptophan at its end. The chain couples TRBV7-6 to TRBJ1-2; D is uncertain. V was pared by 1 base and J by 0 bases, with 9 bases between. The CDR3 has 15 residues. The germline V gene has CDR1 SGHVS and CDR2 FNYEAQ. The CDR3 DNA reads TGTGCCAGCAGCTTAGATGTAGGGCCTAACTATGGCTACACCCTC. Residues: CASSLDVGPNYGYTL.

The chain is built from TRBV10-3 and TRBJ2-3, with TRBD2 identical over 12 bases. The CDR3 has 14 amino acids. V dropped 10 bases and J dropped 6; count of bases not matched to a gene: 8. Germline CDR1 and CDR2: ENHRY and SYGVKD. CDR3 loop: CATLAGGPSDTQYF. In DNA form, the CDR3 reads TGTGCCACCCTAGCGGGAGGGCCCTCGGATACGCAGTATTTT.

In this sample, this clonotype turned up many times. This chain joins TRBV13 and TRBJ2-3, with TRBD2 as a possible D gene (5 bases). Per the germline V gene, CDR1 is PRHDT and CDR2 is FYEKMQ (reference sequence). Trimming pared 3 bases from V and 1 base from J, leaving 8 bases between. The CDR3 has 14 amino acids. CDR3 loop: CASSFGRGTDTQYF. The CDR3 DNA follows: TGTGCCAGCAGCTTCGGGCGGGGCACAGATACGCAGTATTTT.

This clonotype was recorded a few times. The chain has TRBV6-1 and TRBJ2-1; 11 bases line up with TRBD2. The germline V gene encodes CDR1 MNHNS and CDR2 SASEGT. The CDR3 consists of 15 residues. Trimming cost V 6 bases and J 7 bases; bases outside gene matches: 8. CDR3 loop: CASRGGLAAMNEQFF. The CDR3 bases are TGTGCCAGCAGGGGGGGACTAGCGGCAATGAATGAGCAGTTCTTC.

This chain joins TRBV29-1 and TRBJ2-1; tentatively, D is TRBD2 (7 bases). The CDR3 is 13 residues long. Trimming cost V 4 bases and J 9 bases, with 16 bases left between them. Looked up from germline, CDR1 is SQVTM and CDR2 is ANQGSEA. The CDR3 spells CSVVMGGLGEQFF. For the CDR3, the DNA is TGCAGCGTTGTGATGGGGGGGCTTGGTGAGCAGTTCTTC.

V is TRBV9 and J is TRBJ2-3; TRBD2 matches 9 bases. The CDR3 has 16 amino acids. Germline V gene lookup returns CDR1 SGDLS and CDR2 YYNGEE. Unmatched junction bases numbered 5, after V lost 0 bases and J lost 3 bases. The chain's CDR3 is CASSVGLAGRTDTQYF. The DNA of the CDR3 is TGTGCCAGCAGCGTAGGTCTAGCGGGAAGGACAGATACGCAGTATTTT.

This clonotype came up many times. The rearrangement joins TRBV19 to TRBJ1-1, with D possibly matching TRBD1 (5 bases). The CDR3 runs 13 residues. V gave up 3 bases and J gave up 7 bases, with 12 bases separating them. CDR1 and CDR2 from the germline V gene are LNHDA and SQIVND (reference sequence). CDR3 sequence reads: CASSISGGDEAFF. The CDR3 nucleotides are TGTGCCAGTAGTATCAGTGGGGGGGATGAAGCTTTCTTT.

This clonotype has just a few counts. The rearrangement links TRBV3-1 to TRBJ2-3; 9 bases agree with TRBD2. Unmatched junction bases numbered 10, after V lost 5 bases and J lost 4 bases. This CDR3 contains 16 residues. The V gene's germline CDR1 is LGHDT and CDR2 YNNKEL (reference sequence). CDR3 protein: CASSSTAGGKADTQYF. The DNA of the CDR3 is TGTGCCAGCAGCTCGACCGCGGGGGGGAAAGCAGATACGCAGTATTTT.

The chain links TRBV6-1 to TRBJ2-7; D ambiguous. Germline V CDR1 and CDR2: MNHNS, SASEGT. V was cut by 11 bases and J by 1 base, with 12 bases left in between. The CDR3 has 12 amino acids. CDR3 nucleotides: TGTGCCTGCGCGGAAACATCCTACGAGCAGTACTTC. Residues: CACAETSYEQYF.

The chain recombines TRBV30 with TRBJ1-6; 11 bases align to TRBD1. This CDR3 is built from 15 residues. Germline CDR1 and CDR2: GTSNPN and SVGIG (reference sequence). The V and J ends lost 4 bases and 9 bases, in that order; junction bases with no gene match: 8. CDR3 loop: CAWTLPGQGGSPLHF. In DNA form, the CDR3 reads TGTGCCTGGACCCTACCGGGACAGGGGGGTTCACCCCTCCACTTT.

This clonotype showed up many times. The chain has TRBV20-1 and TRBJ2-1; no definite D call. The V gene's germline CDR1 is DFQATT and CDR2 SNEGSKA (reference sequence). Trimming took 1 base from V and 10 from J, leaving 11 bases between them. The CDR3 contains 12 residues. CDR3 region: CSARVSIGEQFF. The CDR3 DNA is TGCAGTGCTAGAGTTTCTATAGGGGAGCAGTTCTTC.

The chain combines TRBV29-1 with TRBJ2-2, with 12 nucleotides matching TRBD2. In germline, CDR1 is SQVTM, CDR2 ANQGSEA. With V trimmed by 8 bases and J by 0 bases, 4 bases remained unmatched. This CDR3 has 15 amino acids. The CDR3 DNA reads as TGCAGCACCGGGACTAGCGGGTCGAACACCGGGGAGCTGTTTTTT. Translated, it gives CSTGTSGSNTGELFF.

The chain employs TRBV7-6 and TRBJ1-1; TRBD1 is a possible D gene (6 bases). The CDR3 has 14 amino acids. Per germline, CDR1 SGHVS and CDR2 FNYEAQ. The V end lost 6 bases, the J end lost 11 bases, and 22 bases lay between the germline ends. The CDR3 loop reads CASSPPGQPSGAFF. The CDR3 DNA sequence: TGTGCCAGCAGTCCTCCGGGACAACCGTCCGGGGCTTTCTTT.

This clonotype was observed a handful of times. This chain joins TRBV29-1 and TRBJ2-1, with D maybe TRBD2 (5 bases). Germline V gene lookup returns CDR1 SQVTM and CDR2 ANQGSEA. The germline V and J ends were trimmed by 2 bases and 12 bases, with 11 bases remaining between them. This CDR3 is 11 amino acids long. The DNA for the CDR3 is TGCAGCGTTGAACGGGGTAGTGGGCAGTTCTTC. Its translation is CSVERGSGQFF.

V gene TRBV4-2 combines with J gene TRBJ1-2; no definite D call. Between the trimmed V and J ends, which lost 0 bases and 2 bases, there was a span of 10 bases. The CDR3 spans 15 residues. Germline V gene sequence: CDR1 LGHNA, CDR2 YNFKEQ. CDR3 coding DNA: TGTGCCAGCAGCCAAGATCTGACACAGAACTATGGCTACACCTTC. Amino acids: CASSQDLTQNYGYTF.